This TCR beta chain was recovered during a study of cytomegalovirus exposure and HLA in healthy donors. Study-wide points: A prior analysis recorded that most TCR beta V segments were productive about 90% or about 30% of the time. On later analysis, the bulk of CMV-associated TCR beta chains appeared to be HLA-restricted.

The V and J ends lost 6 bases and 0 bases, in that order; junction bases with no gene match: 3. CDR1 is MNHNS and CDR2 is SASEGT in the germline V gene. The CDR3 contains 14 residues. Regarding this clone: The antigen is unknown.

PCR used 60 Vbeta primers and 13 Jbeta primers. Sequencing was performed with immunoSEQ multiplex PCR; in TCRdb, only in-frame clones are kept and a portion is missing. The sample has 90,000 to 100,000 clones, approximately 80% seen once. The chain is built from TRBV6-1 and TRBJ2-3, with TRBD1 identical over 7 bases. The clonotype comes from a female donor in good health and CMV-seronegative. The sample consisted of PBMCs. CDR3 residues: CASRRTGSTDTQYF. CDR3 DNA sequence: TGTGCCAGCAGGCGGACAGGAAGCACAGATACGCAGTATTTT.